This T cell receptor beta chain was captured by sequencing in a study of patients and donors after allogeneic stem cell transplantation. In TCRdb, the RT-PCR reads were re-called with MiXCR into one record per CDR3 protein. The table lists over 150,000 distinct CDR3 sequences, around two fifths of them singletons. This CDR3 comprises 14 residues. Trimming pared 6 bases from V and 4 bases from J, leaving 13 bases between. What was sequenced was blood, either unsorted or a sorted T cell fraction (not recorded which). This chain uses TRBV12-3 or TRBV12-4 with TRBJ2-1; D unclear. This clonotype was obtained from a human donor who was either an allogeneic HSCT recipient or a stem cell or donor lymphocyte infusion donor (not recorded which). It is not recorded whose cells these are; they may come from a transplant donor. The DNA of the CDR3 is TGTGCCAGCAGCCGCATAAGGGATTACAATGAGCAGTTCTTC. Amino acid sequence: CASSRIRDYNEQFF.